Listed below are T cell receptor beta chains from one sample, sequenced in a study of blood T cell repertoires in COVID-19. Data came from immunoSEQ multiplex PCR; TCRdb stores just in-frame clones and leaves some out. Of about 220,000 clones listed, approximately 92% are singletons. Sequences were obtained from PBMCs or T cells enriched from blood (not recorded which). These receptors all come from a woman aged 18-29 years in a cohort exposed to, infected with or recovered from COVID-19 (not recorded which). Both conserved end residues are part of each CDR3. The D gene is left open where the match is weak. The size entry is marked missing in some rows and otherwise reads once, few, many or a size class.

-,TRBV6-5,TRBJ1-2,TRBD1,TGTGCCAGCAGCCGGGGACAGGGATGGGGCTACACCTTC,CASSRGQGWGYTF
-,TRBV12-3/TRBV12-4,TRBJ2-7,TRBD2,TGTGCCAGCAGCCTTCTAGCGGTCTACGAGCAGTACTTC,CASSLLAVYEQYF
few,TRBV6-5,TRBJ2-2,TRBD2,TGTGCCAGCAGCCCCCTAGCGGCCACCGGGGAGCTGTTTTTT,CASSPLAATGELFF
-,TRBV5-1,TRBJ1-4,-,TGCGCCAGCAGCTTGGGCACGATGGCAGGGAATGAAAAACTGTTTTTT,CASSLGTMAGNEKLFF
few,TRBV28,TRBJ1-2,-,TGTGCCAGCAGCGGTGGAGCTAACTATGGCTACACCTTC,CASSGGANYGYTF
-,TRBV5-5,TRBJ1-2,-,TGTGCCAGCAGCTTGGAGATAGCTAACTATGGCTACACCTTC,CASSLEIANYGYTF
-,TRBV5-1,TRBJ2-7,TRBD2,TGCGCCAGCAGCCCTGCCGCGGGGGGCGAGCAGTACTTC,CASSPAAGGEQYF
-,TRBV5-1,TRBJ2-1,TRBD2,TGCGCCAGCATTTCCTCCGGGGGGGAAACCTACAATGAGCAGTTCTTC,CASISSGGETYNEQFF
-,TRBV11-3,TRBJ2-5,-,TGTGCCAGCAGCTTACGGAGGGAAGGGACCCAGTACTTC,CASSLRREGTQYF
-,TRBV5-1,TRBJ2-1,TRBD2,TGCGCCAGCAGCTTGGGGGGGCCTTACCTAGCGGGAGGACCGTTCTTC,CASSLGGPYLAGGPFF
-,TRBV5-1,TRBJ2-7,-,TGCGCCAGCAGCTTGGAGGGAGAGGGGCAGTACTTC,CASSLEGEGQYF
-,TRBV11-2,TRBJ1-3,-,TGTGCCAGCAGCTTAGTTTCTACGGGACTACCTGGAAACACCATATATTTT,CASSLVSTGLPGNTIYF
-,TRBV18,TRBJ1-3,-,TGTGCCAGCTCACCAGTGGGCGGGCAGAACTCTGGAAACACCATATATTTT,CASSPVGGQNSGNTIYF
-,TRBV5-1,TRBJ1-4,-,TGCGCCAGCACCACGACAGCAACTAATGAAAAACTGTTTTTT,CASTTTATNEKLFF
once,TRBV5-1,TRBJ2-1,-,TGCGCCAGCAGCTTGGGGGGGCCGGGGAATGAGCAGTTCTTC,CASSLGGPGNEQFF
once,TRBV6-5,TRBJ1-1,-,TGTGCCAGCAGTTCCATGAACACTGAAGCTTTCTTT,CASSSMNTEAFF
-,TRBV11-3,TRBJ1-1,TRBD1,TGTGCCAGCAGTTTGGGACAGGGGAGCTACGGAGCTTTCTTT,CASSLGQGSYGAFF
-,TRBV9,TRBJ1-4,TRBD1,TGTGCCAGCAGCGTGGGGGGACAGATTGCAACTAATGAAAAACTGTTTTTT,CASSVGGQIATNEKLFF
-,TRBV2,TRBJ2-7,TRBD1,TGTGCCAGCAGGACCGGGACAGGGACCTACGAGCAGTACTTC,CASRTGTGTYEQYF
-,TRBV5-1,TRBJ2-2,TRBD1,TGCGCCAGCAGTTCCGGGACAGGGAGAACCGGGGAGCTGTTTTTT,CASSSGTGRTGELFF
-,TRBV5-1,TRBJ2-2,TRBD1,TGCGCCAGCAGCCCACAGACAGGGTGGAACACCGGGGAGCTGTTTTTT,CASSPQTGWNTGELFF
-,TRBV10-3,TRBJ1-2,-,TGTGCCATCAGTGAGTCCCCCCTGAAAAAGAGCTACTATGGCTACACCTTC,CAISESPLKKSYYGYTF
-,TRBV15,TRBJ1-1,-,TGTGCCACCAGCAGAGATGGGGGGGACACTGAAGCTTTCTTT,CATSRDGGDTEAFF
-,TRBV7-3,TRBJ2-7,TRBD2,TGTGCCAGCAGCCCGGAAGGCGGACTAGGGTATTACGAGCAGTACTTC,CASSPEGGLGYYEQYF
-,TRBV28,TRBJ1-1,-,TGTGCCAGCGCTTTTTTAGAGAGAGTGAACACTGAAGCTTTCTTT,CASAFLERVNTEAFF
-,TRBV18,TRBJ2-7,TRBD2,TGTGCCAGCTCAGTGGGAGGGTTGTACGAGCAGTACTTC,CASSVGGLYEQYF
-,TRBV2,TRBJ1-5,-,TGTGCCAGCAGGGGGGCCTCCGGACAGCCCCAGCATTTT,CASRGASGQPQHF
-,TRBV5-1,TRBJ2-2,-,TGCGCCAGCAGCTTGGGAGGAAACGTGAACACCGGGGAGCTGTTTTTT,CASSLGGNVNTGELFF